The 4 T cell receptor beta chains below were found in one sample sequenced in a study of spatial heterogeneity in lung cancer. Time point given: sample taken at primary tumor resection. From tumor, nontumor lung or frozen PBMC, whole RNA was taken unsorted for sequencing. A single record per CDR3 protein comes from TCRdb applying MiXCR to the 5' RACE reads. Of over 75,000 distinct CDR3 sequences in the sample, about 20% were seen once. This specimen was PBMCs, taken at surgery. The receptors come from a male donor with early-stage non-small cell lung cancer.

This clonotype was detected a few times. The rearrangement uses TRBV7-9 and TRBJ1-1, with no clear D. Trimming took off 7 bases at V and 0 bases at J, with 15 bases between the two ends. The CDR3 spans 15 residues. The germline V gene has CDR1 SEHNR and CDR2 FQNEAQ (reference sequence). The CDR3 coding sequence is TGTGCCAGCACCCCGAACCGGGTTTTGAACACTGAAGCTTTCTTT. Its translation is CASTPNRVLNTEAFF. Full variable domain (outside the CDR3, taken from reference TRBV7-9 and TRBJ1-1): DTGVSQNPRHKITKRGQNVTFRCDPISEHNRLYWYRQTLGQGPEFLTYFQNEAQLEKSRLLSDRFSAERPKGSFSTLEIQRTEQGDSAMYLCASTPNRVLNTEAFFGQGTRLTVV.

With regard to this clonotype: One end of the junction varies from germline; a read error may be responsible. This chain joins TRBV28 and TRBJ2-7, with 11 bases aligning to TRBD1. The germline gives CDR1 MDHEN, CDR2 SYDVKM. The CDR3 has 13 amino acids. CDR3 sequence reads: CTSRSDRGLEQYF. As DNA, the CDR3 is TGTACCAGCAGATCGGACAGGGGGCTGGAGCAGTACTTC.

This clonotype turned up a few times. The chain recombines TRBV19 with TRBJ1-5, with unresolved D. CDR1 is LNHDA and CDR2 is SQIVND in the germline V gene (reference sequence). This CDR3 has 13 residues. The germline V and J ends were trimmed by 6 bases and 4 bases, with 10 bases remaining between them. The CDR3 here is CASSPSGNQPQHF. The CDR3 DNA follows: TGTGCCAGTAGCCCCTCGGGAAATCAGCCCCAGCATTTT. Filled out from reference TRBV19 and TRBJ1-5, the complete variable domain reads DGGITQSPKYLFRKEGQNVTLSCEQNLNHDAMYWYRQDPGQGLRLIYYSQIVNDFQKGDIAEGYSVSREKKESFPLTVTSAQKNPTAFYLCASSPSGNQPQHFGDGTRLSIL.

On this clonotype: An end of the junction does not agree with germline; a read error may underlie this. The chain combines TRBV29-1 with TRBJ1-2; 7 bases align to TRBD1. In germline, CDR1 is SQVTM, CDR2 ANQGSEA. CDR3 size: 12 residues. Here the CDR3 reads CSTQYRGSISFF. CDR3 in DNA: TGCAGCACCCAGTACAGGGGCTCCATATCATTCTTC. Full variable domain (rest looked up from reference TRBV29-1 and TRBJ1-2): SAVISQKPSRDICQRGTSLTIQCQVDSQVTMMFWYRQQPGQSLTLIATANQGSEATYESGFVIDKFPISRPNLTFSTLTVSNMSPEDSSIYLCSTQYRGSISFFGSGTRLTVV.